Shown below are 2 T cell receptor beta chains from a single sample sequenced in a study of OX40 agonist ivuxolimab in advanced cancers. To prepare the library, the immunoSEQ multiplex PCR assay was applied. TCRdb re-hosts the immuneACCESS table, in-frame sequences only. Its copies lack some clones; in the studies checked, an unresolved V gene accounts for under half of them, and the cause for the rest is not known. Across this sample there are about 49,000 clones, with over 60% seen only once. 6.5% to 9.5% of the sample is taken by the ten largest. The sample consisted of CD4+ or CD8+ T cells sorted from blood, taken in a trial of the OX40 agonist ivuxolimab. These receptors were taken from an adult with an advanced solid tumor such as melanoma, head and neck, liver or kidney cancer.

The chain links TRBV18 to TRBJ2-4; 9 bases are shared with TRBD2. The CDR3 is 18 amino acids. V lost 2 bases to trimming and J lost 5 bases; unmatched junction nucleotides: 13. Germline assignment: CDR1 KGHSH and CDR2 LQKENI. The CDR3 region is CASSPGWLAGPGENIQYF. The CDR3 region has the DNA TGTGCCAGCTCACCAGGGTGGCTAGCGGGACCCGGGGAAAACATTCAGTACTTC.

The chain recombines TRBV5-1 with TRBJ2-5; D not resolved. The end of the DNA is better explained by TRBJ2-7, so the J call may be wrong. The germline V gene has CDR1 SGHRS and CDR2 YFSETQ. The CDR3 spans 12 residues. CDR3 sequence: CASSPDPYEQYF. The CDR3 DNA reads TGCGCCAGCAGCCCGGACCCCTACGAGCAGTACTTC.